The 21 T cell receptor beta chains reported below all come from one sample, sequenced in a study of T cells after posttransplantation cyclophosphamide. Generated by immunoSEQ multiplex PCR, the TCRdb table keeps only in-frame clones and is missing some. Among about 47,000 clones, roughly nine tenths were seen once, and the ten largest hold around 3.2%. The sequenced material came from PBMCs. The source of these receptors is a woman in her 50s in good health and a related stem cell transplant donor.

J is TRBJ1-1 and V is TRBV5-4; D uncertain. Germline V gene lookup returns CDR1 SGHNT and CDR2 YYREEE (reference sequence). This CDR3 has 13 residues. The germline V and J ends were trimmed by 6 bases and 6 bases, with 15 bases remaining between them. Here the CDR3 reads CASKADQVAEAFF. CDR3 nucleotides: TGTGCCAGCAAAGCCGACCAGGTCGCTGAAGCTTTCTTT.

The rearrangement uses TRBV6-7 and TRBJ1-6; 7 nucleotides agree with TRBD1. TRBV6-7 has ORF status, its function being uncertain. The CDR3 length is 13 residues. V was clipped by 2 bases and J by 10 bases; unmatched bases: 2. CDR3 region: CASSYRGRSPLHF. In DNA form, the CDR3 reads TGTGCCAGCAGTTACAGGGGGCGATCACCCCTCCACTTT.

This clone was observed a few times. The rearrangement uses TRBV10-2 and TRBJ1-1; 11 bases are shared with TRBD1. CDR1 is WSHSY, CDR2 SAAADI, per germline. J was trimmed by 0 bases and V by 6 bases; bases with no gene match: 6. The CDR3 consists of 16 residues. The CDR3 protein is CASRLGQGAMNTEAFF. Written as DNA, the CDR3 is TGCGCCAGCAGGCTCGGACAGGGGGCAATGAACACTGAAGCTTTCTTT.

The chain combines TRBV9 with TRBJ2-1; 7 bases match TRBD2. V lost 4 bases to trimming and J lost 5 bases; unmatched junction nucleotides: 12. CDR1 SGDLS and CDR2 YYNGEE come from the germline V gene. This CDR3 has 16 amino acids. In DNA form, the CDR3 reads TGTGCCAGCAGCCACCCTGGCGGGAGTAGGGACAATGAGCAGTTCTTC. Translated: CASSHPGGSRDNEQFF.

The chain carries TRBV9 and TRBJ2-2; D is unresolved. From germline, CDR1 is SGDLS and CDR2 YYNGEE. Trimming removed 5 bases at V and 4 bases at J, with 6 bases between. The CDR3 has 12 amino acids. The CDR3 sequence: CASRRGTGELFF. The DNA of the CDR3 is TGTGCCAGCAGAAGAGGCACCGGGGAGCTGTTTTTT.

This clone was observed a single time. The chain carries TRBV30 and TRBJ1-2; 12 bases are shared with TRBD1. V lost 0 bases to trimming and J lost 8 bases; unmatched junction nucleotides: 1. CDR1 is GTSNPN, CDR2 SVGIG, per germline (reference sequence). The length of the CDR3 is 13 residues. CDR3 sequence reads: CAWSVGTGGGYTF. CDR3 in DNA: TGTGCCTGGAGTGTAGGGACAGGGGGCGGCTACACCTTC.

The chain joins TRBV6-1 to TRBJ1-5, with 10 bases fitting TRBD1. This CDR3 is built from 17 residues. Germline values: CDR1 MNHNS, CDR2 SASEGT. After removal of 3 bases from V and 6 bases from J, the junction contained 11 bases not matched to a gene. CDR3 sequence reads: CASSEGQGLDFSQPQHF. The CDR3 bases are TGTGCCAGCAGTGAGGGACAGGGGTTGGATTTCAGTCAGCCCCAGCATTTT.

This clone occurred once. This chain links TRBV5-6 with TRBJ2-7; possible D gene TRBD1, 5 bases. The CDR3 is 15 residues long. Trimming shortened V by 3 bases and J by 0 bases, and 13 bases separated the two germline ends. Per germline, CDR1 SGHDT and CDR2 YYEEEE. The CDR3 region has the DNA TGTGCCAGCAGCTCCCAACAGGCTGGCTCCTACGAGCAGTACTTC. This codes for CASSSQQAGSYEQYF.

This rearrangement joins TRBV9 to TRBJ2-5; tentative D call: TRBD2 (6 bases). Germline V gene sequence: CDR1 SGDLS, CDR2 YYNGEE. V was pared by 0 bases and J by 5 bases, with 11 bases between. This CDR3 is 14 amino acids long. CDR3 coding DNA: TGTGCCAGCAGCGTAGGGGGGGATGCGGAGACCCAGTACTTC. This gives the protein CASSVGGDAETQYF.

This chain uses TRBV2 with TRBJ2-1; D possibly corresponds to TRBD1 (5 bases). This CDR3 region has 15 residues. CDR1 is SNHLY, CDR2 FYNNEI, per germline. V was trimmed by 1 base and J by 6 bases, leaving 13 bases between them. CDR3 residues: CASSEGGRAANEQFF. Written as DNA, the CDR3 is TGTGCCAGCAGTGAAGGGGGCAGGGCCGCCAATGAGCAGTTCTTC.

The rearrangement uses TRBV30 and TRBJ1-4, with D possibly being TRBD1 (6 bases). The CDR3 runs 13 residues. Trimming cost V 3 bases and J 12 bases, with 17 bases left between them. CDR1 and CDR2 (germline): GTSNPN, SVGIG (reference sequence). For the CDR3, the DNA is TGTGCCTGGAGAACGGGGGGCGAGTGGCAACTGTTTTTT. This codes for CAWRTGGEWQLFF.

The chain combines TRBV29-1 with TRBJ1-1; maybe TRBD1 (6 bases). V lost 3 bases to trimming and J lost 1 base, with 18 bases between them. CDR1 is SQVTM, CDR2 ANQGSEA, per germline. The CDR3 length is 16 residues. The CDR3, as DNA: TGCAGCGTTGAGGGCATTAGACAGGCCAGGAACACTGAAGCTTTCTTT. It translates to CSVEGIRQARNTEAFF.

This sequence joins TRBV9 and TRBJ2-2, with D maybe TRBD1 (6 bases). Germline loops: CDR1 SGDLS, CDR2 YYNGEE. The V and J ends lost 2 bases and 5 bases respectively, with 13 bases between them. This CDR3 is 15 amino acids long. CDR3: CASSVAGTRTGELFF. The CDR3 region has the DNA TGTGCCAGCAGCGTCGCCGGGACAAGGACCGGGGAGCTGTTTTTT. The complete variable domain, with remaining parts taken from reference TRBV9 and TRBJ2-2, reads DSGVTQTPKHLITATGQRVTLRCSPRSGDLSVYWYQQSLDQGLQFLIQYYNGEERAKGNILERFSAQQFPDLHSELNLSSLELGDSALYFCASSVAGTRTGELFFGEGSRLTVL.

The chain employs TRBV7-7 and TRBJ1-3; 9 bases are a match to TRBD1. This CDR3 has 15 residues. V was pared by 1 base and J by 5 bases, with 3 bases of the junction left unmatched. Looked up from germline, CDR1 is SSHAT and CDR2 is FNYEAQ (reference sequence). The CDR3 here is CASSLGGQGRNTIYF. CDR3 nucleotide sequence: TGTGCCAGCAGCTTAGGGGGACAGGGCAGAAACACCATATATTTT. The full variable domain, with the rest looked up from reference TRBV7-7 and TRBJ1-3, is GAGVSQSPRYKVTKRGQDVTLRCDPISSHATLYWYQQALGQGPEFLTYFNYEAQPDKSGLPSDRFSAERPEGSISTLTIQRTEQRDSAMYRCASSLGGQGRNTIYFGEGSWLTVV.

V and J are TRBV6-1 and TRBJ1-2; D is undetermined. Trimming left V 4 bases short and J 8 bases short, with 14 bases between. This CDR3 contains 13 residues. CDR1 and CDR2 from the germline V gene are MNHNS and SASEGT. The CDR3 bases are TGTGCCAGCAGTGCTCATCAAACAGCCGGCTACACCTTC. Residues: CASSAHQTAGYTF.

The chain uses TRBV9 and TRBJ2-7, with 9 positions matching TRBD2. Germline V gene data show CDR1 as SGDLS and CDR2 as YYNGEE. This CDR3 has 16 residues. Trimming at V came to 1 base and at J to 0 bases, leaving 5 bases not matched to a gene. DNA for the CDR3: TGTGCCAGCAGCGTATCGCCTAGCGGGATCTCCTACGAGCAGTACTTC. Its protein is CASSVSPSGISYEQYF.

The chain recombines TRBV30 with TRBJ1-5; D is ambiguous. V lost 2 bases to trimming and J lost 8 bases, with 13 bases between them. The CDR3 has 13 residues. CDR1 is GTSNPN, CDR2 SVGIG, per germline (reference sequence). CDR3 amino acids: CAWSSQPGEPQHF. CDR3 coding DNA: TGTGCCTGGAGTTCTCAGCCCGGGGAGCCCCAGCATTTT.

In nucleotides, the CDR3 is TGTGCCAGCAGCTCCCAGGGCCTCACTGAAGCTTTCTTT. It is translated as CASSSQGLTEAFF. The J gene is TRBJ1-1, the V gene TRBV13, with D possibly being TRBD1 (5 bases). The V and J ends lost 4 bases and 4 bases respectively, with 10 bases between them. Per the germline V gene, CDR1 is PRHDT and CDR2 is FYEKMQ (reference sequence). CDR3 length: 13 amino acids. The full variable domain, completed using reference TRBV13 and TRBJ1-1, is AAGVIQSPRHLIKEKRETATLKCYPIPRHDTVYWYQQGPGQDPQFLISFYEKMQSDKGSIPDRFSAQQFSDYHSELNMSSLELGDSALYFCASSSQGLTEAFFGQGTRLTVV.

Comments on this clone: The same CDR3 also results from other DNA sequences found in this sample. The chain links TRBV28 to TRBJ2-3; D call uncertain. The V end lost 2 bases, the J end lost 1 base, and 4 bases lay between the germline ends. This CDR3 is built from 13 residues. Germline lookup yields CDR1 MDHEN and CDR2 SYDVKM. The CDR3 DNA sequence: TGTGCCAGCAGTTTACGGGGCACAGATACGCAGTATTTT. Residues: CASSLRGTDTQYF.

J is TRBJ2-2 and V is TRBV5-1, with TRBD1 matching over 9 bases. This CDR3 contains 18 residues. The V and J ends lost 4 bases and 4 bases, in that order; junction bases with no gene match: 14. Germline V gene data show CDR1 as SGHRS and CDR2 as YFSETQ. The CDR3 DNA reads TGCGCCAGCAGCCCAAAATTCCGGGACAGGGTTCTCACCGGGGAGCTGTTTTTT. Protein: CASSPKFRDRVLTGELFF.

The chain is built from TRBV7-9 and TRBJ2-4; 12 bases line up with TRBD2. Germline CDR1 and CDR2: SEHNR and FQNEAQ (reference sequence). This CDR3 contains 16 residues. V lost 2 bases and J lost 7; bases outside the gene matches: 6. CDR3 nucleotides: TGTGCCAGCAGCTTACCAACTAGCGGGGGGAGGAACATTCAGTACTTC. Its protein is CASSLPTSGGRNIQYF. Using reference TRBV7-9 and TRBJ2-4 for the parts outside the CDR3, the full variable domain is DTGVSQNPRHKITKRGQNVTFRCDPISEHNRLYWYRQTLGQGPEFLTYFQNEAQLEKSRLLSDRFSAERPKGSFSTLEIQRTEQGDSAMYLCASSLPTSGGRNIQYFGAGTRLSVL.